This T cell receptor (beta chain) derives from a study of patients and donors after allogeneic stem cell transplantation. Per the germline V gene, CDR1 is SQVTM and CDR2 is ANQGSEA. V was pared by 0 bases and J by 3 bases, with 2 bases of the junction left unmatched. This CDR3 region has 14 residues. TCRdb ran MiXCR on the RT-PCR reads and lists one entry per CDR3 protein. The sample holds under 200,000 distinct CDR3 sequences, approximately 30% seen once. The source material was blood, either unsorted or a sorted T cell fraction (not recorded which). J is TRBJ2-7 and V is TRBV29-1; the match to TRBD2 covers 10 bases. This TCR was sampled from a human donor who was either an allogeneic HSCT recipient or a stem cell or donor lymphocyte infusion donor (not recorded which). It is not recorded whose cells these are; they may come from a transplant donor. CDR3 in DNA: TGCAGCGTTGAAGAGGGACTAGCGAGCTACGAGCAGTACTTC. It encodes CSVEEGLASYEQYF.